This T cell receptor beta chain derives from a study of blood T cell repertoires in COVID-19 (TCRdb year 2020). The study in broad terms: Samples from collaborators originated in the United States, Italy and Spain and spanned both the acute and convalescent phases of COVID-19. The prospective study material was composed of cDNA or gDNA derived from T cells, B-cell-depleted T cells, or PBMCs. The dataset comprised deeply sampled blood TCRbeta repertoires from subjects exposed to, actively infected with, or recovered from COVID-19. The repertoires were released in a freely available public database meant as a resource for research on the immune response to SARS-CoV-2. Samples came from the ongoing ImmuneRACE study (first 160 participants) plus 1,254 subjects from 6 global collaborators. Sample metadata almost always included a de-identified subject ID, COVID-19 status, age in years and sex. HLA class I and class II types, where available, came from metadata supplied by the sample provider rather than from assay-based typing.

With respect to this clone: The antigen it binds to is not known. No qualities accompany the bases; no much larger clone lies one base away.

The collaborating institutions used their own protocols to collect whole blood in K2EDTA tubes. Collaborator samples were shipped for TCRbeta analysis as frozen whole blood, isolated PBMCs, or DNA extracted from either sample type. The immunoSEQ Assay, a bias-controlled multiplex PCR, was used to amplify TCRbeta CDR3 regions from genomic DNA. The authors processed their data as follows. The number of nucleated cells in each sample was estimated from the amplification of reference gene primers within the assay. Sequence reads were collapsed and filtered to measure the absolute abundance of every unique TCRbeta CDR3 rearrangement. For each sample, productive Simpson clonality was calculated by taking the square root of Simpson's diversity index across productive rearrangements. Sourced from immuneACCESS, this table was stored by TCRdb with only in-frame sequences that have V and J called. A share of the clones is absent; for the studies checked, an unresolved V gene accounts for under half, and the remainder has no known explanation. Clone size and the V and J calls come from that table; the DNA yielded D and trimming. This sample lists 50,000 or so clones; around 85% were detected once. Together, the top ten hold under 5% of the sample.

V loses 2 bases of germline sequence and J loses 0 bases, and the interval between the two ends is 14 bases. CDR1 and CDR2, per the germline V gene, are KGHSH and LQKENI. The CDR3 goes from the cysteine to the phenylalanine over 17 residues. The DNA shown is the 51-base CDR3, in frame from base 1. On the study overall, not on this receptor specifically: The amount of clinical and demographic metadata varied by source and participant and was provided uncurated.

This receptor was obtained from a man aged 35 to 55 with active COVID-19. Sequencing was done on a sample of peripheral blood. This chain is built from TRBV18 and TRBJ1-3; the D gene is perhaps TRBD1, from 6 matching bases. The CDR3 sequence is CASSPYMGHHSGNTIYF. At the DNA level, the sequence is TGTGCCAGCTCACCATACATGGGACACCACTCTGGAAACACCATATATTTT.